This TCR beta chain was sequenced during a study of tissue T cells after allogeneic stem cell transplantation. In the case of this clone: Genes and germline come from the mouse. The CDR3 end falls 1 residue outside the read, so it is completed with the germline J gene.

TCRdb's table, derived via immunoSEQ multiplex PCR, lists solely in-frame clones and lacks some. The table lists approximately 22,000 clones, 55% to 80% of them singletons. Trimming removed 0 bases at V and 3 bases at J, with 10 bases between. Germline V gives CDR1 GFQATS, CDR2 STVNSAI. The CDR3 length is 14 residues. The material sequenced was spleen. The chain carries TRBV20 and TRBJ2-4; D may match TRBD1 or TRBD2 (5 bases each). This receptor was obtained from a female BALB/c mouse in good health. This line is of MHC haplotype H2-d. Incomplete CDR3 DNA: TGTGGTGCTAGGGAGCCCCGGGGGCAAAACACCTTGTAC. Protein: CGAREPRGQNTLY. The full CDR3 is CGAREPRGQNTLYF. Complete variable domain (other parts from reference TRBV20 and TRBJ2-4): GALVYQYPRRTICKSGTSMRMECQAVGFQATSVAWYRQSPQKTFELIALSTVNSAIKYEQNFTQEKFPISHPNLSFSSMTVLNAYLEDRGLYLCGAREPRGQNTLYFGAGTRLSVL.